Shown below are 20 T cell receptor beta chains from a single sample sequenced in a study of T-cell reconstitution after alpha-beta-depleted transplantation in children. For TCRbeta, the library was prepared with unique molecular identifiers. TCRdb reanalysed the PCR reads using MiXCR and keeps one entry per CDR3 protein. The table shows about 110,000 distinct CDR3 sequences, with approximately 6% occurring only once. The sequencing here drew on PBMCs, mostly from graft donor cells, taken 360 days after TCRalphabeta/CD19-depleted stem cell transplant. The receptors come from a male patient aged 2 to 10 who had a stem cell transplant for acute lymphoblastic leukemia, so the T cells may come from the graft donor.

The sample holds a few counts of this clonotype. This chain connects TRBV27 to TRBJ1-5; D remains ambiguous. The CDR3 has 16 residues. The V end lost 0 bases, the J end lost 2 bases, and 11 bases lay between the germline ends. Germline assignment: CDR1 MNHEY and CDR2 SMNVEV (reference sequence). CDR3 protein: CASSLSRAGGNQPQHF. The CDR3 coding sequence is TGTGCCAGCAGTTTATCCCGGGCAGGTGGCAATCAGCCCCAGCATTTT.

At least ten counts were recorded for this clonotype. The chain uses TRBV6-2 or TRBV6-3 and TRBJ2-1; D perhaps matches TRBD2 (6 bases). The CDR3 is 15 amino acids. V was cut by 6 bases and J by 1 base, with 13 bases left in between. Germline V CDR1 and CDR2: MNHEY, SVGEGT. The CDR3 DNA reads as TGTGCCAGCAGCCCCGGGAGAAGGTCCTACAATGAGCAGTTCTTC. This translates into CASSPGRRSYNEQFF.

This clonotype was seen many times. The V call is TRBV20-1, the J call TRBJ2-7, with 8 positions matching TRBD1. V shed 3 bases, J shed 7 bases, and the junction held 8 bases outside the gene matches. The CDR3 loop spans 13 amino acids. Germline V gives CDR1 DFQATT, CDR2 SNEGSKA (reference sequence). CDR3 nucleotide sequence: TGCAGTGCTAGGAGCCTGGACAGGGTGGAGCAGTACTTC. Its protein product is CSARSLDRVEQYF.

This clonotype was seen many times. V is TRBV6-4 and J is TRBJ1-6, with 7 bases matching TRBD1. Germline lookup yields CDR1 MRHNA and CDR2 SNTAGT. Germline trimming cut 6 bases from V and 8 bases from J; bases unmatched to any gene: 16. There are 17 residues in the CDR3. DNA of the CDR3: TGTGCCAGCAGCGACAGGGAACCCCCGGAGTCCGATTCACCCCTCCACTTT. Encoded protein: CASSDREPPESDSPLHF.

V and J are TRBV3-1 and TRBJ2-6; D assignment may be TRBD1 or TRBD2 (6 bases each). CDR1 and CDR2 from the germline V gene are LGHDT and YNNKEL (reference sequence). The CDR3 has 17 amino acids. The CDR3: CTCSLGGGISGANVLTF. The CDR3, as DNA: TGTACCTGCAGTTTAGGAGGGGGGATCTCTGGGGCCAACGTCCTGACTTTC.

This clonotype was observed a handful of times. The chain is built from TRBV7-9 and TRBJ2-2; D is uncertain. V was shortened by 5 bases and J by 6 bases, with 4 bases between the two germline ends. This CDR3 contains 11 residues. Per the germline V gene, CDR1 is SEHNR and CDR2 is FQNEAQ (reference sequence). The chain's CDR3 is CASSPSGELFF. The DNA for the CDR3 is TGTGCCAGCAGCCCCTCCGGGGAGCTGTTTTTT.

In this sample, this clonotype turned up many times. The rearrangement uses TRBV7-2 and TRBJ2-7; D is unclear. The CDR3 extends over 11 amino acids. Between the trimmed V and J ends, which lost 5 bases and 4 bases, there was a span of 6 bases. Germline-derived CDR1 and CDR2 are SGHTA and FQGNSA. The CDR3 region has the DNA TGTGCCAGCAGCGCTACTTACGAGCAGTACTTC. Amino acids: CASSATYEQYF.

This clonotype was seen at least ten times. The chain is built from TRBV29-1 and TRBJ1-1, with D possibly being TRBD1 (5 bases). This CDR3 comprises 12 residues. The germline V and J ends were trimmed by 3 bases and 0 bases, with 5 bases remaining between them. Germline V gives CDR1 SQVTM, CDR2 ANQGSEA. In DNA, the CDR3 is TGCAGCGTTGACAGGGTGAACACTGAAGCTTTCTTT. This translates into CSVDRVNTEAFF.

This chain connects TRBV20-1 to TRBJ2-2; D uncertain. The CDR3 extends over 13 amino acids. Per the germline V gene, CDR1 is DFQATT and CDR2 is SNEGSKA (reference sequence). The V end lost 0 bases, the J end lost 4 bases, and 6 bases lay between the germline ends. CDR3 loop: CSARDFSTGELFF. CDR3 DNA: TGCAGTGCTAGAGATTTTAGCACCGGGGAGCTGTTTTTT.

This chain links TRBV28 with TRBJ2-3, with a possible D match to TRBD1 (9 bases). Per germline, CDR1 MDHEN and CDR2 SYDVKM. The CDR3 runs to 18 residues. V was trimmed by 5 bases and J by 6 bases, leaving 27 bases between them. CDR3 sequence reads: CASSPWDRVGLAEDTQYF. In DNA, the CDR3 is TGTGCCAGCAGTCCATGGGACAGGGTTGGACTAGCCGAGGATACGCAGTATTTT. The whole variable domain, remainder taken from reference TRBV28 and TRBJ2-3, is DVKVTQSSRYLVKRTGEKVFLECVQDMDHENMFWYRQDPGLGLRLIYFSYDVKMKEKGDIPEGYSVSREKKERFSLILESASTNQTSMYLCASSPWDRVGLAEDTQYFGPGTRLTVL.

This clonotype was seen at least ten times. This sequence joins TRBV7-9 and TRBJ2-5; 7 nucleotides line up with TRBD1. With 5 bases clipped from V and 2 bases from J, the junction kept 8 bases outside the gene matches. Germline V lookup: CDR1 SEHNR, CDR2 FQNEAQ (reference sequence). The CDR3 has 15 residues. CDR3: CASSLPGQKQETQYF. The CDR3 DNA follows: TGTGCCAGCAGCCTGCCGGGACAGAAACAAGAGACCCAGTACTTC.

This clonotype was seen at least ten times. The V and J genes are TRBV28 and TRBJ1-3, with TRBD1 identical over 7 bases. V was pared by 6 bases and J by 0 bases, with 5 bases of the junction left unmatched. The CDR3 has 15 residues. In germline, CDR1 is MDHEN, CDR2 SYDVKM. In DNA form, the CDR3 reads TGTGCCAGCAGCTTGACAGGGTTCTCTGGAAACACCATATATTTT. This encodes CASSLTGFSGNTIYF.

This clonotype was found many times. This chain's CDR3 is CASSFLGEQFF. The CDR3 bases are TGTGCCAGCAGTTTTTTGGGGGAGCAGTTCTTC. The chain couples TRBV12-3 or TRBV12-4 to TRBJ2-1, with D unresolved. The CDR3 loop spans 11 amino acids. V was shortened by 3 bases and J by 10 bases, with 7 bases between the two germline ends.

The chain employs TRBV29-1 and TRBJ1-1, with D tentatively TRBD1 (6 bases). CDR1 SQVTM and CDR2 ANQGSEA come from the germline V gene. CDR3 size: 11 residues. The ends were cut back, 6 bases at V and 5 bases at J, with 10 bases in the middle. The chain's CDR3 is CSVQGGTEAFF. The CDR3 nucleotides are TGCAGCGTACAGGGAGGGACTGAAGCTTTCTTT.

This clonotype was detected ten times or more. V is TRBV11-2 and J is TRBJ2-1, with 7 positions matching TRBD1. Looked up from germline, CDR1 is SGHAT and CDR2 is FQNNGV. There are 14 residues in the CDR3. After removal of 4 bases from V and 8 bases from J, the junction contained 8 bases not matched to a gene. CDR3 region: CASSSTGSGDEQFF. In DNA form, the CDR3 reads TGTGCCAGCAGCTCGACAGGGAGTGGGGATGAGCAGTTCTTC.

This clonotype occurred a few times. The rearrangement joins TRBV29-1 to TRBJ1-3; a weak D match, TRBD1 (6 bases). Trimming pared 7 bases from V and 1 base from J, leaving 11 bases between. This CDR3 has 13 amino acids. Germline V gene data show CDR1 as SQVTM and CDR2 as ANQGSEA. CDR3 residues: CSGQQGSGNTIYF. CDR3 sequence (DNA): TGCAGCGGCCAACAGGGATCTGGAAACACCATATATTTT.

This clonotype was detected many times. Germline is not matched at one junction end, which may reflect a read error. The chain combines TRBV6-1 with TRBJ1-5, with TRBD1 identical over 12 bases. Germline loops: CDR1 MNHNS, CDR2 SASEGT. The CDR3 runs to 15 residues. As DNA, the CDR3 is TGTGCCAGCACCGCAGGGACAGGGGGCAATCAGCTCCAGCATTTT. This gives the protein CASTAGTGGNQLQHF.

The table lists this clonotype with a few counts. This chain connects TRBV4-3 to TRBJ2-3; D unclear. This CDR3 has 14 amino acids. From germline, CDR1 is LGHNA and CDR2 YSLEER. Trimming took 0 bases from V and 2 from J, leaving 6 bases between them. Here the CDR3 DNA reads TGCGCCAGCAGCCAAGATGATCTCACAGATACGCAGTATTTT. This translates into CASSQDDLTDTQYF.

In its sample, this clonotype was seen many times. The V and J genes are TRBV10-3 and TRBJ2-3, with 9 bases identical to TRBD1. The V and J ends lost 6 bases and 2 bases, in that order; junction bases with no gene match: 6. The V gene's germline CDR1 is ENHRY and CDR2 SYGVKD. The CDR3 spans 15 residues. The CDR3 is CAISGTGQFTDTQYF. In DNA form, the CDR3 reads TGTGCCATCAGCGGGACAGGGCAATTCACAGATACGCAGTATTTT.

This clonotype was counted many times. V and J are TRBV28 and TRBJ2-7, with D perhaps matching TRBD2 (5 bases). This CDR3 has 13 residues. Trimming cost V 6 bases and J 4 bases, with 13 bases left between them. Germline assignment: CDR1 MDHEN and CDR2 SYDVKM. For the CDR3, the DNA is TGTGCCAGCAGCTCGGGAAAGGAATACGAGCAGTACTTC. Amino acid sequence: CASSSGKEYEQYF.